The clone carrying this T cell receptor beta chain was picked up one time. This entry comes from a study of blood T cell repertoires in COVID-19. Study-level background: Spain, Italy and the United States supplied samples that represented acute and convalescent COVID-19. In each case, the material was cDNA or gDNA derived from T cells, B-cell-depleted T cells, or PBMCs.

Original processing methods: Scientists estimated how many nucleated cells there were by amplifying reference gene primers. Clones were sequenced by immunoSEQ multiplex PCR, and TCRdb holds only the in-frame ones, with some missing. V, J and clone size were drawn from that table, and D and trimming were deduced from the DNA. The sample contains 250,000 or so clones, approximately 86% of which appear only once. CDR1 is LNHDA, CDR2 SQIVND, per germline (reference sequence). The CDR3 consists of 14 residues. Germline trimming cut 3 bases from V and 3 bases from J; bases unmatched to any gene: 3. Sequences were obtained from peripheral blood. The receptor was isolated from a woman under 40 with acute or convalescent COVID-19. The gene calls are TRBV19 and TRBJ2-3, with 7 bases lining up with TRBD1. Written as DNA, the CDR3 is TGTGCCAGTAGTATGTCAGGGGGAACAGATACGCAGTATTTT. Its translation is CASSMSGGTDTQYF.